What follows are 25 T cell receptor beta chains derived from one specimen sequenced in a study of blood T cell repertoires in COVID-19. The repertoire was sequenced with immunoSEQ multiplex PCR; TCRdb's copy has only in-frame clones and lacks some. The sample contains fewer than 500,000 clones, 80% to 90% of which appear only once. The specimen sequenced was peripheral blood. The receptor source for this set is a woman in her twenties or thirties with active or convalescent COVID-19.

The rearrangement uses TRBV19 and TRBJ2-7; 7 nucleotides line up with TRBD1. This CDR3 region has 14 residues. Unmatched junction bases numbered 7, after V lost 4 bases and J lost 4 bases. The V gene's germline CDR1 is LNHDA and CDR2 SQIVND (reference sequence). CDR3: CASSRRQGQYEQYF. The CDR3, as DNA: TGTGCCAGTAGTAGACGACAGGGACAGTACGAGCAGTACTTC.

The chain is built from TRBV13 and TRBJ2-3, with 9 bases lining up with TRBD2. The trim removed 9 bases at V and 0 bases at J, leaving 10 bases unmatched. Germline V lookup: CDR1 PRHDT, CDR2 FYEKMQ (reference sequence). The CDR3 consists of 16 residues. CDR3 nucleotide sequence: TGTGCCAGTACCCTCACTCTAGCGGGGAGCACAGATACGCAGTATTTT. This gives the protein CASTLTLAGSTDTQYF.

The rearrangement uses TRBV25-1 and TRBJ2-3; 9 nucleotides align to TRBD2. CDR3 length: 16 amino acids. V lost 1 base, J lost 2 bases, and 4 bases stayed unmatched. CDR1 and CDR2 from the germline V gene are MGHDK and SYGVNS. CDR3 in amino acids: CASSEFSGRITDTQYF. The DNA of the CDR3 is TGTGCCAGCAGTGAATTCAGCGGGAGGATCACAGATACGCAGTATTTT.

The CDR3 region is CASSVRGKGYTF. For the CDR3, the DNA is TGTGCCAGCAGTGTCCGAGGGAAGGGCTACACCTTC. The chain is built from TRBV2 and TRBJ1-2; D is undetermined. The CDR3 has 12 residues. Germline V gene lookup returns CDR1 SNHLY and CDR2 FYNNEI. With 4 bases removed from V and 8 bases from J, the gap between germline ends came to 11 bases.

This clone was detected only a few times. The chain couples TRBV6-5 to TRBJ1-2; a possible D gene is TRBD1 (5 bases). Trimming cost V 4 bases and J 1 base, with 10 bases left between them. CDR1 is MNHEY, CDR2 SVGAGI, per germline. The CDR3 contains 14 residues. The CDR3 reads CASSSLGGNYGYTF. The CDR3 bases are TGTGCCAGCAGTTCTCTCGGGGGTAACTATGGCTACACCTTC.

This clone occurred a few times. The chain carries TRBV6-1 and TRBJ2-7; 14 positions agree with TRBD2. The CDR3 runs to 15 residues. V lost 3 bases, J lost 7 bases, and 5 bases stayed unmatched. The V gene's germline CDR1 is MNHNS and CDR2 SASEGT. The CDR3 region is CASSDTGTSGREQYF. As DNA, the CDR3 is TGTGCCAGCAGTGACACGGGGACTAGCGGGAGAGAGCAGTACTTC.

The V gene is TRBV5-1, the J gene TRBJ2-7; TRBD1 matches at 7 bases. The CDR3 is 16 residues long. The V gene end was trimmed by 3 bases and the J gene end by 1 base; junction bases not matched to a gene: 10. Germline V gives CDR1 SGHRS, CDR2 YFSETQ. Written as DNA, the CDR3 is TGCGCCAGCAGCTCCGGTCCGGGACAGCTATCCTACGAGCAGTACTTC. Translated: CASSSGPGQLSYEQYF.

V is TRBV30 and J is TRBJ1-2, with D unclear. The CDR3 loop spans 17 amino acids. Trimming left V 1 base short and J 8 bases short, with 26 bases between. CDR1 is GTSNPN, CDR2 SVGIG, per germline (reference sequence). The CDR3 protein is CAWSEDSKVPRSGGYTF. CDR3 coding DNA: TGTGCCTGGAGTGAGGACTCTAAGGTACCGCGATCGGGGGGCTACACCTTC.

Worth noting for this clone: The identical CDR3 is also encoded by other nucleotide sequences in the sample. The rearrangement links TRBV18 to TRBJ2-3; 7 bases align to TRBD1. The CDR3 has 15 amino acids. The J segment lost 0 bases and the V segment lost 3 bases, leaving 3 bases of the junction unmatched. Looked up from germline, CDR1 is KGHSH and CDR2 is LQKENI. The CDR3 spells CASSPNRGSTDTQYF. Written as DNA, the CDR3 is TGTGCCAGCTCACCCAACAGGGGAAGCACAGATACGCAGTATTTT.

This clone was counted a single time. The V and J genes are TRBV11-2 and TRBJ2-7; 12 positions match TRBD1. CDR3 size: 16 residues. CDR1 is SGHAT and CDR2 is FQNNGV in the germline V gene. V lost 0 bases to trimming and J lost 4 bases; unmatched junction nucleotides: 4. The CDR3: CASSLDGTGGGYEQYF. The DNA for the CDR3 is TGTGCCAGCAGCTTAGACGGGACAGGGGGCGGGTACGAGCAGTACTTC. Based on the CDR3 plus reference TRBV11-2 and TRBJ2-7, the full variable domain is EAGVAQSPRYKIIEKRQSVAFWCNPISGHATLYWYQQILGQGPKLLIQFQNNGVVDDSQLPKDRFSAERLKGVDSTLKIQPAKLEDSAVYLCASSLDGTGGGYEQYFGPGTRLTVT.

The CDR3 region has the DNA TGTGCCTGGAGTGTAACGGGAGAGGTTGAGCAGTTCTTC. It translates to CAWSVTGEVEQFF. The genes are TRBV30 and TRBJ2-1; perhaps TRBD2 as D (6 bases). Deletions cut 0 bases from V and 9 bases from J, with 12 bases between. The CDR3 has 13 residues. From germline, CDR1 is GTSNPN and CDR2 SVGIG (reference sequence).

This chain uses TRBV5-1 with TRBJ2-7, with D maybe TRBD2 (6 bases). Germline values: CDR1 SGHRS, CDR2 YFSETQ. The CDR3 extends over 12 amino acids. V lost 4 bases to trimming and J lost 8 bases, with 13 bases between them. The CDR3 loop is CASSQEGNKQYF. Written as DNA, the CDR3 is TGCGCCAGCAGCCAGGAGGGGAACAAGCAGTACTTC.

A single count supports this clone. The chain uses TRBV4-1 and TRBJ2-5, with D tentatively TRBD2 (6 bases). V dropped 3 bases and J dropped 9 bases, with 17 bases sitting between them. Germline CDR1 and CDR2: MGHRA and YSYEKL. The length of the CDR3 is 14 residues. CDR3 sequence (DNA): TGCGCCAGCAGCCAGGAGGACTACCGTTCGGCCCAGTACTTC. Its protein is CASSQEDYRSAQYF.

The chain links TRBV2 to TRBJ1-3; TRBD1 matches at 7 bases. The CDR3 totals 16 residues. Germline-derived CDR1 and CDR2 are SNHLY and FYNNEI. The trim removed 3 bases at V and 0 bases at J, leaving 5 bases unmatched. CDR3: CASSEWQGDSGNTIYF. CDR3 DNA: TGTGCCAGCAGTGAGTGGCAGGGGGACTCTGGAAACACCATATATTTT.

This chain links TRBV5-6 with TRBJ2-2; 8 bases fit TRBD2. This CDR3 has 14 amino acids. V shed 7 bases and J 4 bases; nucleotides not matched to a gene: 6. Germline V gives CDR1 SGHDT, CDR2 YYEEEE. The CDR3 loop reads CASRGGGSTGELFF. The CDR3, as DNA: TGTGCCAGCCGGGGCGGGGGGAGCACCGGGGAGCTGTTTTTT.

The chain links TRBV5-1 to TRBJ1-2, with 9 bases fitting TRBD1. This CDR3 comprises 14 residues. V lost 0 bases and J lost 8; bases outside the gene matches: 5. Germline CDR1 is SGHRS and CDR2 is YFSETQ. The CDR3 protein is CASSLVRQGEGYTF. In DNA form, the CDR3 reads TGCGCCAGCAGCTTGGTGCGACAGGGGGAAGGCTACACCTTC.

This rearrangement joins TRBV20-1 to TRBJ1-2, with D maybe TRBD1 (6 bases). CDR1 is DFQATT, CDR2 SNEGSKA, per germline (reference sequence). The CDR3 extends over 14 amino acids. V lost 3 bases and J lost 0, with 11 bases in between. CDR3 in amino acids: CSASRGAANYGYTF. CDR3 nucleotides: TGCAGTGCTAGTCGGGGGGCAGCTAACTATGGCTACACCTTC.

CDR3 amino acids: CASKRQDTEAFF. As DNA, the CDR3 is TGTGCCAGTAAGAGACAGGACACTGAAGCTTTCTTT. V gene TRBV19 combines with J gene TRBJ1-1, with a possible D match to TRBD1 (6 bases). V lost 7 bases and J 3 bases, leaving 9 bases between the germline ends. Per the germline V gene, CDR1 is LNHDA and CDR2 is SQIVND (reference sequence). CDR3 length: 12 residues.

V usage is TRBV10-3 and J usage is TRBJ1-5; 8 bases are a match to TRBD1. CDR1 is ENHRY and CDR2 is SYGVKD in the germline V gene. CDR3 length: 14 residues. With V trimmed by 1 base and J by 11 bases, 7 bases remained unmatched. The CDR3 bases are TGTGCCATCAGTGAGTTCACAGGGGGTTGGGCCCAGCATTTT. Encoded protein: CAISEFTGGWAQHF.

CDR3 DNA sequence: TGCGCCAGCAGCCAAGTCCTACGGGGGGCTGACTATGGCTACACCTTC. It encodes CASSQVLRGADYGYTF. The chain has TRBV4-1 and TRBJ1-2, with a possible D match to TRBD1 (6 bases). Between the trimmed V and J ends, which lost 1 base and 3 bases, there was a span of 15 bases. The CDR3 length is 16 residues. CDR1 MGHRA and CDR2 YSYEKL come from the germline V gene.

The gene calls are TRBV27 and TRBJ2-7, with 7 bases matching TRBD2. The V segment lost 5 bases and the J segment 2 bases; nucleotides outside the gene matches: 3. The CDR3 is 13 residues long. Germline loops: CDR1 MNHEY, CDR2 SMNVEV (reference sequence). The CDR3 loop is CASSPGLAYEQYF. The CDR3 DNA follows: TGTGCCAGCAGTCCCGGACTAGCCTACGAGCAGTACTTC.

The chain has TRBV14 and TRBJ2-2; no clear D gene. This CDR3 has 14 amino acids. In germline, CDR1 is SGHDN, CDR2 FVKESK. V was cut by 1 base and J by 3 bases, with 6 bases left in between. The CDR3: CASSQVQYTGELFF. Written as DNA, the CDR3 is TGTGCCAGCAGCCAAGTCCAATACACCGGGGAGCTGTTTTTT.

The V and J genes are TRBV24-1 and TRBJ1-1, with a tentative D call TRBD1 (6 bases). There are 16 residues in the CDR3. V gave up 3 bases and J gave up 3 bases, with 16 bases separating them. Germline V gives CDR1 KGHDR, CDR2 SFDVKD. CDR3 loop: CATSDHFHRVHTEAFF. In DNA form, the CDR3 reads TGTGCCACCAGTGATCATTTCCACAGGGTCCACACTGAAGCTTTCTTT.

The CDR3 DNA reads as TGTGCCAGCAGCGCCGACCGGGACAGGGTAGGCTACGAGCAGTACTTC. Translating gives CASSADRDRVGYEQYF. The chain uses TRBV5-8 and TRBJ2-7; 9 nucleotides align to TRBD1. Losses at the gene ends were 4 bases for V and 3 bases for J; bases not matched to a gene: 11. CDR3 length equals 16 residues. Germline CDR1 is SGHTS and CDR2 is YDEGEE. The complete variable domain, with remaining parts taken from reference TRBV5-8 and TRBJ2-7, reads EAGVTQSPTHLIKTRGQQATLRCSPISGHTSVYWYQQALGLGLQFLLWYDEGEERNRGNFPPRFSGRQFPNYSSELNVNALELEDSALYLCASSADRDRVGYEQYFGPGTRLTVT.

The V and J genes are TRBV9 and TRBJ1-6, with a possible D match to TRBD1 (5 bases). V was trimmed by 0 bases and J by 10 bases, leaving 14 bases between them. Germline assignment: CDR1 SGDLS and CDR2 YYNGEE. The CDR3 spans 15 residues. As DNA, the CDR3 is TGTGCCAGCAGCGTAGAGGGAGGGGCAAGGTCACCCCTCCACTTT. Its translation: CASSVEGGARSPLHF. Variable domain in full (rest from reference TRBV9 and TRBJ1-6): DSGVTQTPKHLITATGQRVTLRCSPRSGDLSVYWYQQSLDQGLQFLIQYYNGEERAKGNILERFSAQQFPDLHSELNLSSLELGDSALYFCASSVEGGARSPLHFGNGTRLTVT.